A selection of T cell receptor beta chains follows, all from one sample in a study of blood T cell repertoires in COVID-19. Using immunoSEQ multiplex PCR, the repertoire was profiled, and TCRdb retains in-frame clones only, with some absent. Among about 55,000 clones, over 75% were seen once, and the ten largest hold 13% to 15%. The sample comprised peripheral blood. The receptor source for this set is a human donor with active COVID-19. The donor label of this sample is uncertain. Both conserved end residues are part of each CDR3. A D gene is named only where the DNA matches it firmly. Part of the rows lack a size; the others show once, few, many or a class for expanded clones.

d_call	v_call	clone_size	j_call	cdr3_aa	cdr3_nt
TRBD2	TRBV28	once	TRBJ2-4	CASSLGRSTSGRERGNIQYF	TGTGCCAGCAGTCTAGGACGTTCGACTAGCGGGCGAGAGAGGGGAAACATTCAGTACTTC
TRBD1	TRBV27	NA	TRBJ1-2	CASSSKGARTYGYTF	TGTGCCAGCAGTTCCAAGGGGGCGCGAACCTATGGCTACACCTTC
NA	TRBV3-1/TRBV3-2	NA	TRBJ1-1	CASSHGKNTEAFF	TGTGCCAGCAGCCATGGCAAGAACACTGAAGCTTTCTTT
NA	TRBV6-1	NA	TRBJ2-3	CASSDRNWAIPDTQYF	TGTGCCAGCAGTGATAGGAATTGGGCTATCCCAGATACGCAGTATTTT
NA	TRBV11-2	NA	TRBJ2-2	CASSLVAGRTGELFF	TGTGCCAGCAGCTTAGTGGCAGGGCGCACCGGGGAGCTGTTTTTT
NA	TRBV2	NA	TRBJ2-5	CASSEAPMGGLGQETQYF	TGTGCCAGCAGTGAAGCACCCATGGGGGGGCTAGGCCAAGAGACCCAGTACTTC
NA	TRBV29-1	NA	TRBJ2-1	CSVPQGGEQFF	TGCAGCGTTCCTCAGGGAGGTGAGCAGTTCTTC
TRBD2	TRBV5-4	NA	TRBJ2-1	CATPGLAGAGEQFF	TGTGCCACCCCTGGACTAGCGGGAGCAGGTGAGCAGTTCTTC
NA	TRBV2	NA	TRBJ1-1	CASSEGPGANTEAFF	TGTGCCAGCAGTGAAGGCCCAGGGGCGAACACTGAAGCTTTCTTT
TRBD1	TRBV7-2	once	TRBJ1-1	CASSPGQGHTEAFF	TGTGCCAGCAGCCCGGGACAGGGACACACTGAAGCTTTCTTT
TRBD1	TRBV7-9	NA	TRBJ1-4	CASSLTGGATNEKLFF	TGTGCCAGCAGCTTAACAGGGGGAGCAACTAATGAAAAACTGTTTTTT
NA	TRBV6-2/TRBV6-3	NA	TRBJ1-1	CASSYGSSAEAFF	TGTGCCAGCAGTTACGGCTCTAGCGCTGAAGCTTTCTTT
TRBD1	TRBV18	NA	TRBJ2-5	CASSTDRGETQYF	TGTGCCAGCTCAACGGACAGGGGAGAGACCCAGTACTTC
TRBD2	TRBV28	NA	TRBJ2-1	CASSSIAGLSSYNEQFF	TGTGCCAGCAGTTCAATAGCGGGCTTGAGCTCCTACAATGAGCAGTTCTTC
TRBD1	TRBV19	NA	TRBJ1-2	CASSDRGNYGYTF	TGTGCCAGTAGTGACAGGGGGAACTATGGCTACACCTTC
NA	TRBV19	NA	TRBJ2-1	CASNAVSNEQFF	TGTGCCAGTAACGCGGTAAGCAATGAGCAGTTCTTC
NA	TRBV12-3/TRBV12-4	NA	TRBJ1-2	CASSTVPNYGYTF	TGTGCCAGCAGTACGGTGCCTAACTATGGCTACACCTTC
NA	TRBV5-1	NA	TRBJ2-1	CASSRTGRSYNEQFF	TGCGCCAGCAGCCGTACAGGGCGCTCCTACAATGAGCAGTTCTTC
TRBD1	TRBV18	few	TRBJ2-7	CASSQGQGSPYEQYF	TGTGCCAGCTCACAGGGACAGGGAAGTCCCTACGAGCAGTACTTC
TRBD2	TRBV4-3	NA	TRBJ2-1	CASSQSGLAGGHEQFF	TGCGCCAGCAGCCAATCTGGACTAGCGGGGGGGCATGAGCAGTTCTTC
TRBD1	TRBV9	NA	TRBJ1-2	CASSLQGESYGYTF	TGTGCCAGCAGCCTACAGGGGGAGTCCTATGGCTACACCTTC
TRBD2	TRBV4-1	NA	TRBJ2-3	CASSLTSGVGSDTQYF	TGCGCCAGCAGCCTGACTAGCGGGGTGGGGTCAGATACGCAGTATTTT
TRBD1	TRBV29-1	NA	TRBJ2-5	CSFGQGETQYF	TGCAGCTTCGGACAGGGGGAGACCCAGTACTTC
TRBD1	TRBV19	NA	TRBJ1-2	CASSSGGRGATNYGYTF	TGTGCCAGTAGTTCAGGGGGCAGGGGTGCAACTAACTATGGCTACACCTTC
NA	TRBV5-4	NA	TRBJ1-1	CASSPRLNTEAFF	TGTGCCAGCAGCCCACGGTTGAACACTGAAGCTTTCTTT
NA	TRBV5-5	NA	TRBJ2-1	CASSPAGSGSSYNEQFF	TGTGCCAGCAGCCCCGCGGGCAGCGGTAGCTCCTACAATGAGCAGTTCTTC
NA	TRBV9	once	TRBJ1-2	CASSAKQRSGGYTF	TGTGCCAGCAGCGCTAAACAGCGGAGTGGGGGCTACACCTTC
TRBD1	TRBV5-1	NA	TRBJ1-1	CASSLGAGGTMNTEAFF	TGCGCCAGCAGCTTGGGGGCAGGGGGAACGATGAACACTGAAGCTTTCTTT
NA	TRBV28	NA	TRBJ2-1	CASSLIGTSHEQFF	TGTGCCAGCAGTTTAATAGGGACATCCCATGAGCAGTTCTTC
NA	TRBV9	once	TRBJ2-3	CASSVVQAADTQYF	TGTGCCAGCAGCGTAGTACAGGCTGCAGATACGCAGTATTTT
NA	TRBV5-1	NA	TRBJ2-2	CASSLGGRGTGELFF	TGCGCCAGCAGCTTGGGGGGGCGTGGCACCGGGGAGCTGTTTTTT
NA	TRBV4-3	NA	TRBJ2-3	CASSQLGSRMDTQYF	TGCGCCAGCAGCCAACTAGGCAGTAGAATGGATACGCAGTATTTT
TRBD1	TRBV7-9	NA	TRBJ2-7	CASSLFSRGQGGYEQYF	TGTGCCAGCAGCTTATTCTCAAGGGGACAGGGGGGCTACGAGCAGTACTTC
NA	TRBV6-5	NA	TRBJ1-1	CASREGRQAFF	TGTGCCAGCAGGGAGGGCAGACAAGCTTTCTTT
TRBD1	TRBV5-4	NA	TRBJ1-3	CASSLGGQGAGNTIYF	TGTGCCAGCAGCCTCGGAGGACAGGGGGCGGGAAACACCATATATTTT
TRBD1	TRBV27	few	TRBJ2-7	CATATGAASYEQYF	TGTGCCACCGCGACAGGGGCTGCCTCCTACGAGCAGTACTTC
TRBD1	TRBV2	NA	TRBJ2-2	CASSMTGGRTGELFF	TGTGCCAGCAGTATGACAGGGGGAAGGACCGGGGAGCTGTTTTTT
TRBD1	TRBV18	once	TRBJ1-2	CASSPLTGDGYTF	TGTGCCAGCTCACCATTGACAGGGGACGGCTACACCTTC
TRBD1	TRBV5-1	NA	TRBJ1-1	CASGEQGTEAFF	TGCGCCAGCGGCGAACAGGGGACTGAAGCTTTCTTT
NA	TRBV6-1	once	TRBJ2-2	CASSEYAGELFF	TGTGCCAGCAGTGAATATGCCGGGGAGCTGTTTTTT
TRBD1	TRBV5-5	once	TRBJ1-6	CASTLEGTGYSPLHF	TGTGCCAGCACCCTGGAGGGGACAGGGTATTCACCCCTCCACTTT
TRBD1	TRBV6-5	NA	TRBJ1-2	CASSLGRQGTYGYTF	TGTGCCAGCAGCCTCGGGAGACAGGGGACCTATGGCTACACCTTC
NA	TRBV28	NA	TRBJ1-2	CASRPDIRGYTF	TGTGCCAGCAGACCCGACATCAGGGGCTACACCTTC
TRBD1	TRBV3-1/TRBV3-2	NA	TRBJ2-5	CASSQAGTGRETQYF	TGTGCCAGCAGCCAAGCCGGGACAGGGAGGGAGACCCAGTACTTC
NA	TRBV7-6	NA	TRBJ1-2	CASSLVSGVGNYGYTF	TGTGCCAGCAGCTTAGTCAGCGGGGTCGGGAACTATGGCTACACCTTC
TRBD1	TRBV5-1	NA	TRBJ2-1	CASSFQGAGEQFF	TGCGCCAGCAGCTTCCAGGGGGCGGGTGAGCAGTTCTTC